These T cell receptor beta chains were read from a single sample in a study of blood T cell repertoires in COVID-19. Assay: immunoSEQ multiplex PCR; the TCRdb copy retains only in-frame clones and omits some. The sample lists under 85,000 clones; around nine tenths were seen once. The sample was peripheral blood. The receptors stem from a woman of 80 years or more with active or convalescent COVID-19. Both conserved end residues are trimmed from each CDR3. The order of the fields is V gene, D gene, CDR3 protein. The D gene is left open where the match is weak.

V gene: TRBV24-1; D gene: NA; CDR3 protein: ATSDLTGYNEQF
V gene: TRBV5-1; D gene: TRBD1; CDR3 protein: ASRTRQGGDTQY
V gene: TRBV6-5; D gene: NA; CDR3 protein: ASSYSDMEY
V gene: TRBV3-1/TRBV3-2; D gene: NA; CDR3 protein: ASSQRARDSGEQY
V gene: TRBV9; D gene: NA; CDR3 protein: ASSESGLISGNTIY
V gene: TRBV28; D gene: TRBD1; CDR3 protein: ASSGDRARNQPQH
V gene: TRBV30; D gene: NA; CDR3 protein: AWSPPKGDNQPQH
V gene: TRBV2; D gene: NA; CDR3 protein: ASMGASSYNSPLH
V gene: TRBV5-6; D gene: NA; CDR3 protein: ASSLPEAATRRETQY
V gene: TRBV28; D gene: NA; CDR3 protein: ASREKDTEAF
V gene: TRBV6-6; D gene: NA; CDR3 protein: ASISGPRGTEAF
V gene: TRBV10-1; D gene: NA; CDR3 protein: ASSTQETPGDTNQPQH
V gene: TRBV24-1; D gene: TRBD1; CDR3 protein: ATSDPTGGWGEQF
V gene: TRBV19; D gene: TRBD1; CDR3 protein: ASSPRTGGVNTEAF
V gene: TRBV24-1; D gene: NA; CDR3 protein: ATSDGPRGGASNQPQH
V gene: TRBV4-3; D gene: NA; CDR3 protein: ASSQDRGTEAF
V gene: TRBV27; D gene: TRBD2; CDR3 protein: ATKGLAGLANTGELF
V gene: TRBV3-1/TRBV3-2; D gene: NA; CDR3 protein: ASSQEGPGATYEQY
V gene: TRBV7-2; D gene: TRBD2; CDR3 protein: ASSPARGTSGGYYEQY
V gene: TRBV30; D gene: TRBD1; CDR3 protein: AWSVKDRPGGEKLF
V gene: TRBV7-3; D gene: TRBD2; CDR3 protein: ASSPLAGGLKIDNEQF
V gene: TRBV6-6; D gene: NA; CDR3 protein: ASSRRNEKLF
V gene: TRBV7-2; D gene: TRBD1; CDR3 protein: ASSPGTGGVEQY
V gene: TRBV27; D gene: TRBD1; CDR3 protein: ASSSTTGVTEAF
V gene: TRBV7-9; D gene: NA; CDR3 protein: ASSMGHLNSPLH
V gene: TRBV11-2; D gene: TRBD1; CDR3 protein: ASSSRRRAGGDGYT
V gene: TRBV5-8; D gene: NA; CDR3 protein: ASSFVGRSTDTQY
V gene: TRBV3-1/TRBV3-2; D gene: TRBD2; CDR3 protein: ASSQDREVRIGTDTQY
V gene: TRBV5-1; D gene: NA; CDR3 protein: ASSQTTSYTGELF